These 21 T cell receptor beta chains share one sample of origin, sequenced in a study of shared clonotypes between healthy human individuals. The assay was immunoSEQ multiplex PCR, and TCRdb's table has in-frame clones only and misses some. The profile shows fewer than 3 million clones, 92% of them singletons. Input material: naive CD4+ T cells from PBMCs. Subset reported: CD45RA+ positively selected. The receptor source for this set is a man in his late teens or twenties in good health. Some clones in this sample may be carry-over from other donors' samples.

The gene calls are TRBV27 and TRBJ1-2; TRBD1 matches 7 bases. The germline CDR1 and CDR2 sequences are MNHEY and SMNVEV (reference sequence). The CDR3 is 13 amino acids. V gave up 3 bases and J gave up 7 bases; unmatched junction bases: 5. The CDR3 nucleotides are TGTGCCAGCAGTTTTACGAGGGGGCTTGGCTACACCTTC. It yields the protein CASSFTRGLGYTF.

This clone was detected once. The chain links TRBV5-4 to TRBJ2-5; possible D gene TRBD2, 5 bases. In germline, CDR1 is SGHNT, CDR2 YYREEE (reference sequence). There are 13 residues in the CDR3. V was clipped by 3 bases and J by 5 bases, with 11 bases between them. DNA of the CDR3: TGTGCCAGCAGCTCGGTGGAGGTGGAGACCCAGTACTTC. It translates to CASSSVEVETQYF.

The chain combines TRBV7-3 with TRBJ2-7, with D possibly TRBD1 on 6 matching bases. The CDR3 has 16 amino acids. The germline gives CDR1 SGHTA, CDR2 FQGTGA. Trimming pared 5 bases from V and 5 bases from J, leaving 22 bases between. CDR3 protein: CASSPTSAPNRDEQYF. The CDR3 coding sequence is TGTGCCAGCAGCCCCACGTCGGCCCCAAACAGGGACGAGCAGTACTTC.

This CDR3 reads CASSFHPPAELFF. In DNA form, the CDR3 reads TGTGCCAGCAGTTTCCACCCCCCGGCGGAGCTGTTTTTT. J is TRBJ2-2 and V is TRBV27; the D is unclear. V lost 3 bases and J 10 bases, leaving 12 bases between the germline ends. CDR1 is MNHEY, CDR2 SMNVEV, per germline (reference sequence). CDR3 length: 13 residues.

This clone was seen only once. The rearrangement joins TRBV25-1 to TRBJ1-1; no definite D call. The CDR3 extends over 17 amino acids. Germline CDR1 is MGHDK and CDR2 is SYGVNS. Between the trimmed V and J ends, which lost 6 bases and 0 bases, there was a span of 20 bases. CDR3 region: CASRGPVVWGMNTEAFF. CDR3 DNA: TGTGCCAGCAGGGGCCCGGTCGTGTGGGGAATGAACACTGAAGCTTTCTTT.

This chain joins TRBV7-6 and TRBJ2-2; possibly TRBD1 or TRBD2 for D (6 bases each). Per the germline V gene, CDR1 is SGHVS and CDR2 is FNYEAQ. Trimming stripped 6 bases from V and 2 bases from J, with 13 bases between. The CDR3 contains 15 residues. The CDR3: CASSRGGPNTGELFF. The CDR3 region has the DNA TGTGCCAGCAGTCGAGGGGGGCCCAACACCGGGGAGCTGTTTTTT. Looking up the rest from reference TRBV7-6 and TRBJ2-2 gives the full variable domain: GAGVSQSPRYKVTKRGQDVALRCDPISGHVSLYWYRQALGQGPEFLTYFNYEAQQDKSGLPNDRFSAERPEGSISTLTIQRTEQRDSAMYRCASSRGGPNTGELFFGEGSRLTVL.

The V call is TRBV25-1, the J call TRBJ2-5; 13 positions match TRBD2. Per the germline V gene, CDR1 is MGHDK and CDR2 is SYGVNS. This CDR3 has 14 amino acids. The V and J ends lost 7 bases and 4 bases, in that order; junction bases with no gene match: 3. CDR3 sequence reads: CASIRTSGGETQYF. In DNA form, the CDR3 reads TGTGCCAGCATACGGACTAGCGGGGGAGAGACCCAGTACTTC.

The V call is TRBV6-5, the J call TRBJ1-1, with 7 bases fitting TRBD1. V dropped 1 base and J dropped 1; count of bases not matched to a gene: 6. Looked up from germline, CDR1 is MNHEY and CDR2 is SVGAGI. The CDR3 has 16 residues. The CDR3 loop reads CASSYLDRAPNTEAFF. In DNA form, the CDR3 reads TGTGCCAGCAGTTACTTAGACAGGGCGCCGAACACTGAAGCTTTCTTT.

For this clone: Other nucleotide sequences in the sample specify the same CDR3. V is TRBV18 and J is TRBJ2-3; TRBD1 matches at 10 bases. J gave up 3 bases and V 3 bases, and 3 bases lay outside the gene matches. Germline V gene lookup returns CDR1 KGHSH and CDR2 LQKENI. The CDR3 is 15 amino acids. CDR3 region: CASSPTGQGTDTQYF. CDR3 DNA: TGTGCCAGCTCACCTACGGGACAGGGGACAGATACGCAGTATTTT.

The chain employs TRBV5-1 and TRBJ2-7; maybe TRBD1 (6 bases). This CDR3 comprises 15 residues. The germline CDR1 and CDR2 sequences are SGHRS and YFSETQ. V lost 0 bases to trimming and J lost 0 bases, with 10 bases between them. The CDR3 loop reads CASSLVGAPSYEQYF. The CDR3 coding sequence is TGCGCCAGCAGCTTGGTGGGGGCCCCCTCCTACGAGCAGTACTTC.

The chain links TRBV6-4 to TRBJ2-3; no clear D. This CDR3 comprises 14 residues. With 0 bases removed from V and 0 bases from J, the gap between germline ends came to 4 bases. Germline CDR1 and CDR2: MRHNA and SNTAGT. The CDR3 region is CASSDSSSTDTQYF. The CDR3 DNA sequence: TGTGCCAGCAGTGACTCGTCTAGCACAGATACGCAGTATTTT.

This chain links TRBV29-1 with TRBJ2-3, with D possibly being TRBD1 (6 bases). CDR3 length equals 14 residues. V was trimmed by 7 bases and J by 4 bases, leaving 18 bases between them. Germline V CDR1 and CDR2: SQVTM, ANQGSEA. CDR3 coding DNA: TGCAGCGCCAGCCTACAGGGCCGAGCAGATACGCAGTATTTT. Its translation: CSASLQGRADTQYF.

The J gene is TRBJ2-3, the V gene TRBV7-9; 7 bases are shared with TRBD1. This CDR3 has 14 residues. The V gene end was trimmed by 6 bases and the J gene end by 2 bases; junction bases not matched to a gene: 5. The V gene's germline CDR1 is SEHNR and CDR2 FQNEAQ (reference sequence). CDR3 bases: TGTGCCAGCAGGGAGAGGGGGCACACAGATACGCAGTATTTT. The encoded protein is CASRERGHTDTQYF.

The chain uses TRBV18 and TRBJ2-1, with 7 positions matching TRBD1. Germline V gene data show CDR1 as KGHSH and CDR2 as LQKENI. Trimming at V came to 3 bases and at J to 7 bases, leaving 3 bases not matched to a gene. This CDR3 has 13 residues. Here the CDR3 DNA reads TGTGCCAGCTCACCCTCAGGGGGTAATGAGCAGTTCTTC. Its translation: CASSPSGGNEQFF. Full variable domain (outside the CDR3, taken from reference TRBV18 and TRBJ2-1): NAGVMQNPRHLVRRRGQEARLRCSPMKGHSHVYWYRQLPEEGLKFMVYLQKENIIDESGMPKERFSAEFPKEGPSILRIQQVVRGDSAAYFCASSPSGGNEQFFGPGTRLTVL.

On this clone itself: Different DNA sequences within this sample yield the same CDR3. The V gene is TRBV10-1, the J gene TRBJ2-3, with D unclear. V lost 0 bases to trimming and J lost 3 bases, with 4 bases between them. This CDR3 region has 13 residues. Germline V gene data show CDR1 as WNHNN and CDR2 as SYGVQD (reference sequence). The DNA for the CDR3 is TGCGCCAGCAGTGAGTCCGGGACAGATACGCAGTATTTT. Encoded protein: CASSESGTDTQYF.

Concerning this clone itself: Different DNA sequences within this sample yield the same CDR3. The chain links TRBV18 to TRBJ2-3, with 7 bases aligning to TRBD1. CDR1 and CDR2 (germline): KGHSH, LQKENI. CDR3 size: 14 residues. The ends lost 6 bases at V and 3 bases at J; junction bases unmatched: 6. The CDR3 reads CASSPGQLTDTQYF. The CDR3 DNA follows: TGTGCCAGCTCCCCGGGACAGTTAACAGATACGCAGTATTTT.

V gene TRBV4-1 combines with J gene TRBJ2-5; 8 bases fit TRBD2. There are 15 residues in the CDR3. V gave up 2 bases and J gave up 4 bases; unmatched junction bases: 6. Germline CDR1 reads MGHRA; CDR2 reads YSYEKL. CDR3 sequence (DNA): TGCGCCAGCAGCCAAAGGCCTAGCGGGTTAGAGACCCAGTACTTC. Encoded protein: CASSQRPSGLETQYF.

This clone turned up a few times. Other nucleotide sequences from this sample produce the same CDR3. This chain connects TRBV18 to TRBJ2-7; D not certain. The V end lost 2 bases, the J end lost 0 bases, and 5 bases lay between the germline ends. The germline gives CDR1 KGHSH, CDR2 LQKENI. The CDR3 runs 13 residues. CDR3 nucleotides: TGTGCCAGCTCACCAGGGTACTCCTACGAGCAGTACTTC. Amino acid sequence: CASSPGYSYEQYF.

This sequence joins TRBV5-1 and TRBJ1-5; no clear D. V gave up 4 bases and J gave up 7 bases, with 21 bases separating them. Germline lookup yields CDR1 SGHRS and CDR2 YFSETQ. There are 16 residues in the CDR3. This chain's CDR3 is CASSPGTLGSGQPQHF. The CDR3 nucleotides are TGCGCCAGCAGCCCAGGAACTTTGGGGTCGGGACAGCCCCAGCATTTT.

The chain is built from TRBV6-5 and TRBJ2-7; no firm D call. The germline CDR1 and CDR2 sequences are MNHEY and SVGAGI. The V end was cut by 6 bases, the J end by 6 bases, with 21 bases between. The CDR3 is 15 amino acids. For the CDR3, the DNA is TGTGCCAGCAGCCTACTGGGTGTAGGCCTCGGCGAGCAGTACTTC. It specifies CASSLLGVGLGEQYF.

This chain joins TRBV7-8 and TRBJ2-1; D is uncertain. CDR1 is SGHVS, CDR2 FQNEAQ, per germline. Trimming stripped 5 bases from V and 0 bases from J, with 11 bases between. The CDR3 totals 15 residues. Here the CDR3 DNA reads TGTGCCAGCAGCCTGGGCTGGGGCTCCTACAATGAGCAGTTCTTC. Its protein product is CASSLGWGSYNEQFF.